Listed here are 27 T cell receptor beta chains from one sample, sequenced in a study of beta chain features in type 1 diabetes (dated by TCRdb to between 2017 and 2018). The library relied on the immunoSEQ multiplex PCR assay. The entire amount of isolated RNA was reverse transcribed using the High Capacity cDNA Reverse Transcription Kit, so the sequenced TCRB transcripts were expressed ones. TCRdb provides this immuneACCESS table in a form limited to in-frame rearrangements. Some clones are lacking; in checked studies, under half of them reflect an unresolved V gene, and why the rest are absent is not known. This sample holds around 340,000 clones; 15% to 20% were observed only once. The top ten clonotypes cover approximately 0.046% of the sample. The specimen was naive CD4+ T cells from blood. The meaning of the sample's cell subset or site label: true naive CD4+ T cells. Receptor source: a woman aged 18-35 years in good health.

The V call is TRBV5-6, the J call TRBJ1-2, with D possibly matching TRBD1 (5 bases). CDR3 length: 14 amino acids. V was trimmed by 0 bases and J by 7 bases, leaving 13 bases between them. Germline-derived CDR1 and CDR2 are SGHDT and YYEEEE. The CDR3 loop reads CASSLVPREVGYTF. The CDR3 DNA reads as TGTGCCAGCAGCTTGGTTCCCAGGGAGGTTGGCTACACCTTC.

V gene TRBV14 combines with J gene TRBJ1-1; D not resolved. Between the trimmed V and J ends, which lost 2 bases and 11 bases, there was a span of 12 bases. The CDR3 contains 12 residues. Germline CDR1 SGHDN, CDR2 FVKESK. The CDR3 sequence: CASSQPGRQAFF. CDR3 in DNA: TGTGCCAGCAGCCAACCAGGCCGTCAGGCTTTCTTT.

This chain uses TRBV5-1 with TRBJ2-7; 11 bases agree with TRBD2. The CDR3 is 16 residues long. Germline-derived CDR1 and CDR2 are SGHRS and YFSETQ. Trimming removed 4 bases from V and 0 bases from J; junction bases left unmatched: 6. The CDR3 DNA reads TGCGCCAGCAGCAAAGGGACTAGCGGATACTCCTACGAGCAGTACTTC. The encoded protein is CASSKGTSGYSYEQYF.

This clone appeared a few times. This sequence joins TRBV5-1 and TRBJ1-3, with D possibly TRBD1 on 5 matching bases. The CDR3 loop spans 15 amino acids. Trimming removed 1 base from V and 8 bases from J, with 16 bases in between. The germline CDR1 and CDR2 sequences are SGHRS and YFSETQ. The CDR3 region has the DNA TGCGCCAGCAGCTTGTGGCGGGGGATTGGGGACACCATATATTTT. This encodes CASSLWRGIGDTIYF.

In its sample, this clone was seen a few times. The chain uses TRBV6-1 and TRBJ1-2; D is unclear. The germline CDR1 and CDR2 sequences are MNHNS and SASEGT. CDR3 length: 12 residues. V was cut by 0 bases and J by 5 bases, with 4 bases left in between. The CDR3 here is CASSEAEYGYTF. DNA of the CDR3: TGTGCCAGCAGTGAAGCAGAGTATGGCTACACCTTC.

This clone occurred a few times. The genes are TRBV29-1 and TRBJ2-3; 8 bases agree with TRBD2. The CDR3 has 15 amino acids. Unmatched junction bases numbered 5, after V lost 1 base and J lost 2 bases. Germline V lookup: CDR1 SQVTM, CDR2 ANQGSEA. In DNA, the CDR3 is TGCAGCGTTGAAGGTGGACTAGCCAACACAGATACGCAGTATTTT. Encoded protein: CSVEGGLANTDTQYF.

V usage is TRBV7-9 and J usage is TRBJ1-4, with 9 nucleotides matching TRBD1. The junction had 11 bases not matched to a gene; V was cut back by 7 bases and J by 8 bases. Germline V CDR1 and CDR2: SEHNR, FQNEAQ (reference sequence). The CDR3 runs 15 residues. The DNA of the CDR3 is TGTGCCAGCACCATATCCGGGACAGGGCGAGAAAAACTGTTTTTT. Translation gives CASTISGTGREKLFF.

In this sample, this clone turned up a few times. V gene TRBV7-9 combines with J gene TRBJ2-2; TRBD2 matches 8 bases. The junction had 11 bases not matched to a gene; V was cut back by 5 bases and J by 6 bases. Germline V gives CDR1 SEHNR, CDR2 FQNEAQ (reference sequence). The CDR3 totals 16 residues. The CDR3 sequence: CASSLGVSGTAGELFF. CDR3 DNA: TGTGCCAGCAGCCTAGGGGTTAGCGGGACCGCCGGGGAGCTGTTTTTT.

The gene calls are TRBV2 and TRBJ1-2; D is uncertain. In germline, CDR1 is SNHLY, CDR2 FYNNEI. CDR3 length equals 13 residues. Between the trimmed V and J ends, which lost 1 base and 6 bases, there was a span of 9 bases. The CDR3 DNA follows: TGTGCCAGCAGTGAAGACGCGGGCGATGGCTACACCTTC. This translates into CASSEDAGDGYTF.

This chain connects TRBV5-1 to TRBJ1-2, with a weak D call TRBD1 (6 bases). Germline assignment: CDR1 SGHRS and CDR2 YFSETQ. Trimming removed 3 bases from V and 7 bases from J, with 13 bases in between. The CDR3 has 13 residues. The CDR3 protein is CASSSTGYSGYTF. CDR3 DNA sequence: TGCGCCAGCAGCTCAACAGGGTACAGTGGCTACACCTTC.

This clone came up a few times. The J gene is TRBJ1-1, the V gene TRBV25-1; D is unresolved. The CDR3 consists of 12 residues. Trimming removed 8 bases from V and 6 bases from J, with 13 bases in between. Germline lookup yields CDR1 MGHDK and CDR2 SYGVNS. CDR3 protein: CASHANNAEAFF. The CDR3 bases are TGTGCCAGCCATGCCAACAACGCTGAAGCTTTCTTT.

This clone occurred a few times. The rearrangement joins TRBV19 to TRBJ1-1, with 11 bases aligning to TRBD1. In germline, CDR1 is LNHDA, CDR2 SQIVND (reference sequence). The CDR3 length is 14 residues. V lost 5 bases to trimming and J lost 8 bases; unmatched junction nucleotides: 7. CDR3 amino acids: CASSPGQGAREAFF. The CDR3 nucleotides read TGTGCCAGTAGTCCCGGACAGGGGGCGAGGGAAGCTTTCTTT.

V usage is TRBV6-5 and J usage is TRBJ2-1, with D unclear. The CDR3 runs 12 residues. CDR1 MNHEY and CDR2 SVGAGI come from the germline V gene. V lost 1 base to trimming and J lost 5 bases, with 3 bases between them. This CDR3 is CASSYYNNEQFF. In DNA form, the CDR3 reads TGTGCCAGCAGTTACTATAACAATGAGCAGTTCTTC.

This clone has just a few counts. The V call is TRBV19, the J call TRBJ2-7; 7 nucleotides match TRBD1. Germline V gives CDR1 LNHDA, CDR2 SQIVND (reference sequence). V lost 10 bases, J lost 1 base, and 4 bases stayed unmatched. The CDR3 runs to 12 residues. CDR3 nucleotides: TGTGCCACACTGGGACAGTCCTACGAGCAGTACTTC. Translation gives CATLGQSYEQYF. Full variable domain (missing parts from reference TRBV19 and TRBJ2-7): DGGITQSPKYLFRKEGQNVTLSCEQNLNHDAMYWYRQDPGQGLRLIYYSQIVNDFQKGDIAEGYSVSREKKESFPLTVTSAQKNPTAFYLCATLGQSYEQYFGPGTRLTVT.

This clone was seen a handful of times. The rearrangement links TRBV28 to TRBJ1-3, with D possibly matching TRBD1 (6 bases). CDR3 size: 15 residues. CDR1 and CDR2 (germline): MDHEN, SYDVKM. Trimming removed 4 bases from V and 4 bases from J, with 14 bases in between. DNA for the CDR3: TGTGCCAGCAGTTCCCAAGACAGGAGAGGAAACACCATATATTTT. This translates into CASSSQDRRGNTIYF.

This clone was observed a handful of times. The genes are TRBV19 and TRBJ1-2; tentative D call: TRBD1 (6 bases). Germline lookup yields CDR1 LNHDA and CDR2 SQIVND (reference sequence). The CDR3 loop spans 15 amino acids. V was trimmed by 2 bases and J by 2 bases, leaving 12 bases between them. In DNA, the CDR3 is TGTGCCAGTAGTATACGGGGGGCAGGGAACTATGGCTACACCTTC. Translating it yields CASSIRGAGNYGYTF.

The V call is TRBV5-4, the J call TRBJ2-3; D may be TRBD1 (5 bases). Germline CDR1 reads SGHNT; CDR2 reads YYREEE (reference sequence). The length of the CDR3 is 14 residues. The V gene lost 4 bases and the J gene lost 2 bases, with 11 bases spanning the gap. CDR3 sequence: CASSPTGNTDTQYF. The CDR3 nucleotides read TGTGCCAGCAGCCCCACAGGAAACACAGATACGCAGTATTTT.

This clone was seen a few times. This chain links TRBV5-1 with TRBJ2-1, with D uncertain. Germline V gives CDR1 SGHRS, CDR2 YFSETQ. The CDR3 extends over 14 amino acids. V dropped 0 bases and J dropped 4 bases, with 8 bases sitting between them. CDR3 protein: CASSLADLYNEQFF. The CDR3 region has the DNA TGCGCCAGCAGCTTGGCCGACTTGTACAATGAGCAGTTCTTC.

Of note for this clone: Additional DNA sequences in this sample encode the identical CDR3. This chain links TRBV29-1 with TRBJ2-1; 9 nucleotides match TRBD1. The germline V gene has CDR1 SQVTM and CDR2 ANQGSEA. This CDR3 spans 14 amino acids. Trimming at V came to 6 bases and at J to 0 bases, leaving 3 bases not matched to a gene. The CDR3: CSVATGGSYNEQFF. The DNA of the CDR3 is TGCAGCGTCGCGACAGGGGGCTCCTACAATGAGCAGTTCTTC.

This clone was seen a few times. The gene calls are TRBV7-9 and TRBJ2-1; 11 bases are a match to TRBD1. CDR1 and CDR2 from the germline V gene are SEHNR and FQNEAQ (reference sequence). CDR3 length equals 16 residues. V dropped 1 base and J dropped 6; count of bases not matched to a gene: 5. The CDR3 sequence: CASSLVGTGGINEQFF. The CDR3 DNA reads TGTGCCAGCAGCTTAGTCGGGACAGGGGGAATCAATGAGCAGTTCTTC.

V is TRBV30 and J is TRBJ1-4; D perhaps matches TRBD1 (5 bases). Germline V gene sequence: CDR1 GTSNPN, CDR2 SVGIG (reference sequence). The V end was cut by 1 base, the J end by 10 bases, with 16 bases between. The CDR3 loop spans 14 amino acids. CDR3 protein: CAWSGIVRDGKLFF. For the CDR3, the DNA is TGTGCCTGGAGTGGGATCGTCAGGGATGGAAAACTGTTTTTT.

A remark on this clone: At the DNA level, this CDR3 is encoded by other sequences in the same sample as well. The V call is TRBV30, the J call TRBJ2-7; 7 bases agree with TRBD1. V dropped 4 bases and J dropped 4; count of bases not matched to a gene: 4. The CDR3 is 12 amino acids. Germline V lookup: CDR1 GTSNPN, CDR2 SVGIG (reference sequence). This CDR3 is CAWTGGSYEQYF. The CDR3 DNA sequence: TGTGCCTGGACAGGGGGTTCGTACGAGCAGTACTTC.

This clone was seen only a few times. This sequence joins TRBV6-5 and TRBJ1-6; D gene ambiguous. Germline-derived CDR1 and CDR2 are MNHEY and SVGAGI. The CDR3 sequence is 12 residues long. The V end was cut by 2 bases, the J end by 8 bases, with 4 bases between. The CDR3 DNA sequence: TGTGCCAGCAGTTACCGGGATTCACCCCTCCACTTT. Encoded protein: CASSYRDSPLHF.

The chain carries TRBV18 and TRBJ1-5; possible D gene TRBD1, 5 bases. Looked up from germline, CDR1 is KGHSH and CDR2 is LQKENI. The CDR3 runs to 15 residues. Trimming removed 0 bases at V and 6 bases at J, with 12 bases between. The DNA of the CDR3 is TGTGCCAGCTCACCACCCGGCCGGGGGATTCAGCCCCAGCATTTT. Amino acid sequence: CASSPPGRGIQPQHF.

This rearrangement joins TRBV27 to TRBJ1-1; 10 nucleotides match TRBD1. In germline, CDR1 is MNHEY, CDR2 SMNVEV (reference sequence). The CDR3 is made up of 13 amino acids. Trimming cost V 6 bases and J 8 bases; bases outside gene matches: 6. The chain's CDR3 is CASSPKTGGEAFF. In nucleotides, the CDR3 is TGTGCCAGCAGCCCAAAGACAGGGGGCGAAGCTTTCTTT.

The CDR3 loop is CASSFLARDNEQFF. The CDR3 DNA reads as TGTGCCAGCAGCTTTCTGGCCAGGGATAATGAGCAGTTCTTC. The chain carries TRBV7-8 and TRBJ2-1; possibly TRBD1 for D (5 bases). Per the germline V gene, CDR1 is SGHVS and CDR2 is FQNEAQ. This CDR3 is 14 amino acids long. V was shortened by 3 bases and J by 7 bases, with 13 bases between the two germline ends.

This rearrangement joins TRBV2 to TRBJ1-2, with D tentatively TRBD1 (5 bases). The CDR3 length is 13 residues. Germline V gene data show CDR1 as SNHLY and CDR2 as FYNNEI. Trimming took 2 bases from V and 8 from J, leaving 12 bases between them. The CDR3 region has the DNA TGTGCCAGCAGTGAACAGGGTGTGAAAGGCTACACCTTC. Translation gives CASSEQGVKGYTF.